One sample yielded the 14 T cell receptor beta chains listed below, sequenced in a study of blood T cell repertoires in COVID-19. Clones were read by immunoSEQ multiplex PCR, and TCRdb kept only the in-frame ones, dropping some. The sample includes roughly 250,000 clones, about 90% of them seen just once. The material sequenced was PBMCs or T cells enriched from blood (not recorded which). The source is a woman aged 18-29 years who had recovered from COVID-19.

The chain combines TRBV24-1 with TRBJ2-7, with 7 bases matching TRBD2. Germline lookup yields CDR1 KGHDR and CDR2 SFDVKD. With 7 bases clipped from V and 6 bases from J, the junction kept 11 bases outside the gene matches. CDR3 size: 14 residues. CDR3 sequence reads: CATRKPGLNLEQYF. The DNA of the CDR3 is TGTGCCACCAGGAAACCGGGACTAAATCTCGAGCAGTACTTC.

The chain uses TRBV6-5 and TRBJ1-6; D gene uncertain. V lost 4 bases and J 10 bases, leaving 14 bases between the germline ends. Looked up from germline, CDR1 is MNHEY and CDR2 is SVGAGI. This CDR3 comprises 14 residues. This CDR3 is CASSSRVSWSPLHF. The DNA for the CDR3 is TGTGCCAGCAGTTCCCGGGTCAGTTGGTCACCCCTCCACTTT.

The chain carries TRBV10-3 and TRBJ1-2, with 9 bases identical to TRBD1. CDR1 and CDR2 from the germline V gene are ENHRY and SYGVKD. CDR3 size: 13 residues. J lost 8 bases, V lost 11 bases, and 12 bases had no gene match. The CDR3 here is CASGGTGKGGYTF. The DNA of the CDR3 is TGTGCCTCTGGGGGGACAGGGAAGGGAGGCTACACCTTC.

This clone was seen just once. V gene TRBV27 combines with J gene TRBJ1-5; D might be TRBD1 (5 bases). V dropped 2 bases and J dropped 6 bases, with 14 bases sitting between them. The CDR3 runs to 15 residues. Germline-derived CDR1 and CDR2 are MNHEY and SMNVEV (reference sequence). The CDR3, as DNA: TGTGCCAGCAGTTTACGGGGGGTTGATCCTCAGCCCCAGCATTTT. This sequence encodes CASSLRGVDPQPQHF.

V gene TRBV28 combines with J gene TRBJ1-5; the D is unclear. V lost 3 bases, J lost 0 bases, and 6 bases lay in between. The CDR3 loop spans 14 amino acids. Germline V gene lookup returns CDR1 MDHEN and CDR2 SYDVKM. The CDR3 DNA sequence: TGTGCCAGCAGTTTCCGGTTTAGCAATCAGCCCCAGCATTTT. Amino acid sequence: CASSFRFSNQPQHF. The entire variable domain, with the rest obtained from reference TRBV28 and TRBJ1-5, is as follows: DVKVTQSSRYLVKRTGEKVFLECVQDMDHENMFWYRQDPGLGLRLIYFSYDVKMKEKGDIPEGYSVSREKKERFSLILESASTNQTSMYLCASSFRFSNQPQHFGDGTRLSIL.

The chain recombines TRBV3-1 (or the pseudogene TRBV3-2) with TRBJ1-5; D is possibly TRBD1 (6 bases). Trimming shortened V by 1 base and J by 6 bases, and 16 bases separated the two germline ends. The germline V gene has CDR1 LGHDT and CDR2 YNNKEL (reference sequence). This CDR3 is 16 amino acids long. The CDR3 region has the DNA TGTGCCAGCAGCCAAGGTTCGCAGGGGACTAGTCAGCCCCAGCATTTT. Amino acid sequence: CASSQGSQGTSQPQHF.

This chain connects TRBV7-9 to TRBJ2-7, with 7 bases identical to TRBD1. The germline CDR1 and CDR2 sequences are SEHNR and FQNEAQ (reference sequence). This CDR3 has 14 residues. V trimming: 6 bases; J trimming: 3 bases; junction bases outside the gene matches: 8. The CDR3 sequence: CASSAPGQIYEQYF. The CDR3 coding sequence is TGTGCCAGCAGTGCCCCGGGACAGATCTACGAGCAGTACTTC.

The J gene is TRBJ1-3, the V gene TRBV6-5; D is ambiguous. The germline gives CDR1 MNHEY, CDR2 SVGAGI. Trimming took 4 bases from V and 4 from J, leaving 8 bases between them. There are 13 residues in the CDR3. Here the CDR3 reads CASSSAAGNTIYF. For the CDR3, the DNA is TGTGCCAGCAGTTCGGCGGCCGGAAACACCATATATTTT.

This sequence joins TRBV28 and TRBJ2-7; D possibly corresponds to TRBD2 (5 bases). V was pared by 7 bases and J by 2 bases, with 15 bases between. Germline CDR1 and CDR2: MDHEN and SYDVKM. The CDR3 is 14 amino acids. The CDR3 DNA sequence: TGTGCCAGCAATTACGGACTCCCCCCCTACGAGCAGTACTTC. This sequence encodes CASNYGLPPYEQYF.

The gene calls are TRBV27 and TRBJ1-2; D might be TRBD1 (5 bases). Per germline, CDR1 MNHEY and CDR2 SMNVEV (reference sequence). V shed 5 bases and J shed 8 bases, with 21 bases lying between them. The CDR3 is 15 residues long. The CDR3 DNA is TGTGCCAGCAGTACAACCGGGCCCCGCTGGGGCGGCTACACCTTC. It specifies CASSTTGPRWGGYTF.

The chain joins TRBV2 to TRBJ1-2, with D possibly TRBD1 on 6 matching bases. The CDR3 is 13 amino acids. Germline-derived CDR1 and CDR2 are SNHLY and FYNNEI. The V and J ends lost 11 bases and 8 bases respectively, with 21 bases between them. CDR3 in DNA: TGTGCCGAAGGGGGACGCCGCGAGGAGGGCTACACCTTC. Its translation: CAEGGRREEGYTF.

The CDR3 spells CASSLGGSRTEAFF. As DNA, the CDR3 is TGTGCCAGCAGCCTCGGGGGAAGTAGGACTGAAGCTTTCTTT. This chain connects TRBV7-9 to TRBJ1-1, with a possible D match to TRBD1 (5 bases). The germline gives CDR1 SEHNR, CDR2 FQNEAQ (reference sequence). Deletions cut 5 bases from V and 5 bases from J, with 15 bases between. This CDR3 region has 14 residues.

The V and J genes are TRBV7-3 and TRBJ1-1; D uncertain. There are 13 residues in the CDR3. Germline CDR1 and CDR2: SGHTA and FQGTGA. The V end was cut by 4 bases, the J end by 2 bases, with 8 bases between. The CDR3 DNA follows: TGTGCCAGCAGCTCTAGCGGCAACACTGAAGCTTTCTTT. It is translated as CASSSSGNTEAFF.

The count of this clone is one. The chain uses TRBV6-2 or TRBV6-3 and TRBJ2-6; 7 nucleotides line up with TRBD1. The junction had 5 bases not matched to a gene; V was cut back by 5 bases and J by 4 bases. The germline CDR1 and CDR2 sequences are MNHEY and SVGEGT. This CDR3 contains 15 residues. The CDR3 spells CASSDTGAGANVLTF. The CDR3 DNA sequence: TGTGCCAGCAGTGACACAGGGGCGGGGGCCAACGTCCTGACTTTC.